This T cell receptor beta chain emerged from a study of blood T cell repertoires in COVID-19. Across the whole study: The United States, Italy and Spain were the sources of the acute and convalescent COVID-19 samples. Nucleic acid was either cDNA or gDNA, and it came from T cells, B-cell-depleted T cells, or PBMCs.

V shed 2 bases and J shed 4 bases, with 15 bases lying between them. Per the germline V gene, CDR1 is KGHSH and CDR2 is LQKENI. The CDR3 loop spans 16 amino acids. In the original workflow: Nucleated cell number was recorded as an estimate derived from reference gene primer amplification. Using immunoSEQ multiplex PCR, the repertoire was profiled, and TCRdb retains in-frame clones only, with some absent. That table supplies the V and J calls and clone size; D and trimming were determined from the DNA. The table lists roughly 300,000 clones, roughly 79% of them singletons. Sample: peripheral blood. This clonotype originated in a woman in her sixties with active or convalescent COVID-19. This rearrangement joins TRBV18 to TRBJ2-1; TRBD2 might be the D (7 bases). In DNA, the CDR3 is TGTGCCAGCTCACCAACTAGGGGGGGCAGGTACAATGAGCAGTTCTTC. It yields the protein CASSPTRGGRYNEQFF.